The clone carrying this TCR beta chain was detected many times. TCRdb re-called the reads through MiXCR, storing one row per CDR3 protein. This table holds 200,000 to 300,000 distinct CDR3 sequences, around 30% found once. The CDR3 extends over 17 amino acids. The germline V and J ends were trimmed by 5 bases and 4 bases, with 23 bases remaining between them. Germline CDR1 is SGHAT and CDR2 is FQNNGV. The data were obtained in a study of kidney transplant recipient with SARS-CoV-2 infection. The rearrangement links TRBV11-2 to TRBJ1-2; D is uncertain. This clonotype originated in a male patient in his thirties who had COVID-19 and was a kidney transplant recipient. These T cells may partly come from the graft donor. This specimen was a blood sample, taken at baseline and between days 110 and 120 from a kidney transplant recipient. CDR3 amino acids: CASSEIITSRKTYGYTF. CDR3 in DNA: TGTGCCAGCAGCGAGATCATAACAAGCAGAAAGACCTATGGCTACACCTTC.